This record covers a single T cell receptor beta chain. Its antigen is not identified. TCRdb re-derived calls from the reads in MiXCR, one entry per CDR3 protein. The data contain about 830,000 distinct CDR3 sequences, approximately 29% of them singletons. The record originates from a study of T cell repertoires in cytomegalovirus infection. Germline assignment: CDR1 WSHSY and CDR2 SAAADI. This CDR3 spans 15 amino acids. J is TRBJ2-7 and V is TRBV10-2; 8 bases are shared with TRBD2. Here the sequenced sample was cultured CD8+ T cells from PBMCs, taken from culture after CMV antigen stimulation. The source of this sequence is a human donor in good health (CMV status not recorded). Some clones in this sample may be carry-over from other donors' samples. CDR3 DNA: TGCGCCAGCAGTGAGTTTGATAGCGGGGCCTACGAGCAGTGCGTC. Its translation is CASSEFDSGAYEQCV.